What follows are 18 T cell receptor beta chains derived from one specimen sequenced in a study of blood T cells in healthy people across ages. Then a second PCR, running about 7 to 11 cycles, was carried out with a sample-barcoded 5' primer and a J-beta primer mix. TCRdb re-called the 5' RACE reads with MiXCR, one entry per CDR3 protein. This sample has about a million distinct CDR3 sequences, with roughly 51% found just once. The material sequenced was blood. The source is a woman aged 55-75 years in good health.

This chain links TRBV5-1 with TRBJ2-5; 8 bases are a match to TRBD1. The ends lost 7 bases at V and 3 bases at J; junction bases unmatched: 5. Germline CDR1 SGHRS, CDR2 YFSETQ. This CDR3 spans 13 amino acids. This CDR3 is CASARGQEETQYF. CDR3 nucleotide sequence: TGCGCCAGCGCTAGGGGACAGGAAGAGACCCAGTACTTC.

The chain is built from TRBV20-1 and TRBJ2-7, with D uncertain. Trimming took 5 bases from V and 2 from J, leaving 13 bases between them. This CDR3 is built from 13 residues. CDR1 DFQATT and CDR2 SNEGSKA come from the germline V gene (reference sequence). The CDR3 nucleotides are TGCAGTGCTGCCGGGCTGCACACCTACGAGCAGTACTTC. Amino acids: CSAAGLHTYEQYF.

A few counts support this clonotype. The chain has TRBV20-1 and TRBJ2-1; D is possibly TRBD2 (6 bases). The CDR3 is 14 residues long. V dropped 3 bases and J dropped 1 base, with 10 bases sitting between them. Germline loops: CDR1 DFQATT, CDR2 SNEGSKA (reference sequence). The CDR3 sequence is CSASGSPSYNEQFF. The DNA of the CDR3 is TGCAGTGCTAGCGGGAGTCCTTCCTACAATGAGCAGTTCTTC.

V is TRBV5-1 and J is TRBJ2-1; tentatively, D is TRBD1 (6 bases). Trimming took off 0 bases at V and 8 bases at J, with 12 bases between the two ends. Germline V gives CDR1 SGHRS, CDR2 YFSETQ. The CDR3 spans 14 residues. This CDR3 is CASSLAPGVDEQFF. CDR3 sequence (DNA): TGCGCCAGCAGCTTGGCCCCAGGGGTGGATGAGCAGTTCTTC. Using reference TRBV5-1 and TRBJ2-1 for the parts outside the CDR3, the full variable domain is KAGVTQTPRYLIKTRGQQVTLSCSPISGHRSVSWYQQTPGQGLQFLFEYFSETQRNKGNFPGRFSGRQFSNSRSEMNVSTLELGDSALYLCASSLAPGVDEQFFGPGTRLTVL.

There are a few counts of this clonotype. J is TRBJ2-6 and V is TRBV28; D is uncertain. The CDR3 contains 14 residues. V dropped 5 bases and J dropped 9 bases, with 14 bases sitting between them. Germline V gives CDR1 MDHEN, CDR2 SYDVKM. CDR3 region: CASSRAGPNNVLTF. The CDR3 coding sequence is TGTGCCAGCAGTAGGGCCGGGCCCAACAACGTCCTGACTTTC.

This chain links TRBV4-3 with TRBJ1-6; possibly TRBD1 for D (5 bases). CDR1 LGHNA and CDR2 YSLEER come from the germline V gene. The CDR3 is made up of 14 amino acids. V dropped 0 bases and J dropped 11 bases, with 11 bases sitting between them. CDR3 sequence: CASSQDIREAPLHF. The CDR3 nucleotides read TGCGCCAGCAGCCAAGACATCAGGGAGGCACCCCTCCACTTT.

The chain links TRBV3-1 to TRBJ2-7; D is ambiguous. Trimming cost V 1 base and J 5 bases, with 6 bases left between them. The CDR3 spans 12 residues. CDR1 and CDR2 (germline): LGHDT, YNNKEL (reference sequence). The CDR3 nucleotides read TGTGCCAGCAGCCAAGGGCCGGACGAGCAGTACTTC. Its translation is CASSQGPDEQYF.

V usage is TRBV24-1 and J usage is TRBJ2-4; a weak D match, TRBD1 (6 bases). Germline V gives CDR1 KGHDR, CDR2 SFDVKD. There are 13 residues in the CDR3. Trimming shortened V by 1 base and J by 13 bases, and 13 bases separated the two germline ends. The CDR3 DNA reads TGTGCCACCAGTGATTTCAGGGGATCAGAGCAGTACTTC. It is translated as CATSDFRGSEQYF.

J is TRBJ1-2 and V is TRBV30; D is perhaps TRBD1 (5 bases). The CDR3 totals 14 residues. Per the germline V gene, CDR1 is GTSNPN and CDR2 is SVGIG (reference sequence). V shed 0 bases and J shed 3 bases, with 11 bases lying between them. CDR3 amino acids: CAWSVAGGYYGYTF. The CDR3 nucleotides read TGTGCCTGGAGTGTAGCGGGGGGTTACTATGGCTACACCTTC.

The CDR3 here is CASFWQGESNGYTF. The CDR3 DNA reads TGTGCCAGTTTTTGGCAGGGTGAGAGCAATGGCTACACCTTC. This chain links TRBV2 with TRBJ1-2, with D tentatively TRBD1 (5 bases). V gave up 9 bases and J gave up 6 bases, with 20 bases separating them. Looked up from germline, CDR1 is SNHLY and CDR2 is FYNNEI. The CDR3 runs to 14 residues.

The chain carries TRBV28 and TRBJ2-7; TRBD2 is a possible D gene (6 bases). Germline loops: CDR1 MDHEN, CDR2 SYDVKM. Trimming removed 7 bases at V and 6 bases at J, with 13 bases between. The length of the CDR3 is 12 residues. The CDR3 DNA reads TGTGCCAGCACGGGCGGGAAGATCGAGCAGTACTTC. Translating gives CASTGGKIEQYF. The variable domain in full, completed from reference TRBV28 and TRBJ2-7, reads DVKVTQSSRYLVKRTGEKVFLECVQDMDHENMFWYRQDPGLGLRLIYFSYDVKMKEKGDIPEGYSVSREKKERFSLILESASTNQTSMYLCASTGGKIEQYFGPGTRLTVT.

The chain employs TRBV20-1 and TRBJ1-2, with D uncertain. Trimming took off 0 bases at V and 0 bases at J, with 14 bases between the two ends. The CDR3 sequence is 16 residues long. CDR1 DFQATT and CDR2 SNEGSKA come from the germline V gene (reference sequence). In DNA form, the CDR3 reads TGCAGTGCTAGAGATAGGGCGAGCAGGACTAACTATGGCTACACCTTC. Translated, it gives CSARDRASRTNYGYTF.

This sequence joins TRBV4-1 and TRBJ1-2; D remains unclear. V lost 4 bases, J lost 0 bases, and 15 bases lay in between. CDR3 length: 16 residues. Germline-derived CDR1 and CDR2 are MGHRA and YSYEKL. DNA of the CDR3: TGCGCCAGCAGCCCGGACGACGGCCAAGCTAACTATGGCTACACCTTC. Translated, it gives CASSPDDGQANYGYTF.

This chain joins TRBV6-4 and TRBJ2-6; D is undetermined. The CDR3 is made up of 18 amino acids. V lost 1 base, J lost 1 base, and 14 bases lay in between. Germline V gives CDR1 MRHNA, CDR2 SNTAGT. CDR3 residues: CASSDFVVTKSGANVLTF. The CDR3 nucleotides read TGTGCCAGCAGTGACTTCGTCGTTACGAAGTCTGGGGCCAACGTCCTGACTTTC.

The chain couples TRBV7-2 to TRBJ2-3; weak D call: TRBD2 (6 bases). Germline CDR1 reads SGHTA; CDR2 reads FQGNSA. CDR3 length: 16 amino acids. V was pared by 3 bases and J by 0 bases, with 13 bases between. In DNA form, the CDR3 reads TGTGCCAGCAGCTTGGGGAGGACCCAGAGCACAGATACGCAGTATTTT. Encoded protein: CASSLGRTQSTDTQYF.

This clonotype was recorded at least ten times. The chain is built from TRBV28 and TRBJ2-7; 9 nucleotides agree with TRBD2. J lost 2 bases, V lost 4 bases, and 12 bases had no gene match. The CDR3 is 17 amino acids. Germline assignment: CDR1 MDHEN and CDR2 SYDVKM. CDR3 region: CASSSGGSGRWAYEQYF. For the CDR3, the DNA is TGTGCCAGCAGTTCCGGGGGTAGCGGGAGATGGGCCTACGAGCAGTACTTC.

The CDR3 bases are TGTGCCAGCAGCTTAGCCGCAGGGTCCGGGGAGACCCAGTACTTC. It specifies CASSLAAGSGETQYF. The rearrangement joins TRBV7-2 to TRBJ2-5, with a possible D match to TRBD1 (5 bases). From germline, CDR1 is SGHTA and CDR2 FQGNSA. The CDR3 has 15 residues. V was trimmed by 0 bases and J by 5 bases, leaving 13 bases between them.

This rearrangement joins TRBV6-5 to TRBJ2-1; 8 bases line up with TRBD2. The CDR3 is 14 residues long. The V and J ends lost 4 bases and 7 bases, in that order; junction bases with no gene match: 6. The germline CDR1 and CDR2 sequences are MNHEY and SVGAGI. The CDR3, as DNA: TGTGCCAGCAGTTCTGCTAGCGGGTCGAATGAGCAGTTCTTC. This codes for CASSSASGSNEQFF.